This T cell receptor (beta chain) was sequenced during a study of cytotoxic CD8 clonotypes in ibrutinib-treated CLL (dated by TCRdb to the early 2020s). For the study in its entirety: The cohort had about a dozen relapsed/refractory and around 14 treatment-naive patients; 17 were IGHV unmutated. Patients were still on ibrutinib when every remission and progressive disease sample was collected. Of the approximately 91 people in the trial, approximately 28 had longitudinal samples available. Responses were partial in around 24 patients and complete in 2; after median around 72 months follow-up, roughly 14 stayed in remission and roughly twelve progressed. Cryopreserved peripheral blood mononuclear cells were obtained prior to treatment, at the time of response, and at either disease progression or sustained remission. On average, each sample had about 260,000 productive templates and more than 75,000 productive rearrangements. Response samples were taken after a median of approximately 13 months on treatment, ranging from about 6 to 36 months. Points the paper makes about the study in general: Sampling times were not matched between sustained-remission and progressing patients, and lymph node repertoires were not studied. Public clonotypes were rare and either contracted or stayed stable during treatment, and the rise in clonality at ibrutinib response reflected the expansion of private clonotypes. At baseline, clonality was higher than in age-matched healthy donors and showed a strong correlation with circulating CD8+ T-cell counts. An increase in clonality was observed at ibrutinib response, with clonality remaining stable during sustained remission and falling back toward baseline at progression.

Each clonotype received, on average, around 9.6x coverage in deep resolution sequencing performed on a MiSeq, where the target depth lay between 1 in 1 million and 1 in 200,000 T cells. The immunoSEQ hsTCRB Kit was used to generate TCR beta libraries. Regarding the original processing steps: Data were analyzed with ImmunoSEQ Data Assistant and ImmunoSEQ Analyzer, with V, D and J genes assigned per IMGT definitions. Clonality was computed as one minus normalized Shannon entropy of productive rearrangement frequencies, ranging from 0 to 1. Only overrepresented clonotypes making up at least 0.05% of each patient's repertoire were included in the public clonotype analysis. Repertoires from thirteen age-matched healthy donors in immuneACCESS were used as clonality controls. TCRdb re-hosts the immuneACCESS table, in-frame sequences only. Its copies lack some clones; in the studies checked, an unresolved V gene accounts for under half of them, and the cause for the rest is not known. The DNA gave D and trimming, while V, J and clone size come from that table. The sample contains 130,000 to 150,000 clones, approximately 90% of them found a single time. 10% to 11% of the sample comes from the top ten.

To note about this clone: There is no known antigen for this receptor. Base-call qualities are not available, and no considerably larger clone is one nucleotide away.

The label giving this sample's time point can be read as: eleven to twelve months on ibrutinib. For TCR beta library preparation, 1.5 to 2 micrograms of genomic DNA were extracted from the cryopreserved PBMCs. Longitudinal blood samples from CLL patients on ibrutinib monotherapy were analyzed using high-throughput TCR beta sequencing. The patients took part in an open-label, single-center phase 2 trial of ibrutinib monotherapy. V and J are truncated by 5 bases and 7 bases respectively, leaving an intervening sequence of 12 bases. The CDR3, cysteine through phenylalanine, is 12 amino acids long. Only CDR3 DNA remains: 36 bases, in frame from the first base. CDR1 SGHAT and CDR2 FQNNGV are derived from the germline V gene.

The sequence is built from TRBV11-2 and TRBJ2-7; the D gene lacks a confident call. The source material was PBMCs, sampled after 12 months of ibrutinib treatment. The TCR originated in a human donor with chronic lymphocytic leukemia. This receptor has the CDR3 CASSLRTGEQYF. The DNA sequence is TGTGCCAGCAGCCTGAGAACCGGGGAGCAGTACTTC.